These 10 T cell receptor beta chains originate from one sample sequenced in a study of cytomegalovirus exposure and HLA in healthy donors. Primers for the PCR totalled 60 Vbeta and 13 Jbeta. Using immunoSEQ multiplex PCR, the repertoire was profiled, and TCRdb retains in-frame clones only, with some absent. The sample lists 100,000 or so clones, approximately 70% occurring once. Sequencing was done on a sample of PBMCs. Receptors originate from a woman between 18 and 29 years old in good health and CMV-seropositive.

The chain has TRBV29-1 and TRBJ2-1; weak D call: TRBD1 (7 bases). With 0 bases removed from V and 4 bases from J, the gap between germline ends came to 16 bases. The length of the CDR3 is 16 residues. Germline assignment: CDR1 SQVTM and CDR2 ANQGSEA. The CDR3 nucleotides read TGCAGCGTTGAAGATCACCCGGGGGACAGATACAATGAGCAGTTCTTC. Its translation: CSVEDHPGDRYNEQFF.

This clone came up a few times. The chain links TRBV25-1 to TRBJ1-1; D gene uncertain. Germline V CDR1 and CDR2: MGHDK, SYGVNS. V lost 4 bases and J 1 base, leaving 7 bases between the germline ends. This CDR3 has 13 amino acids. CDR3 in amino acids: CASSATSNTEAFF. CDR3 nucleotide sequence: TGTGCCAGCAGTGCGACATCGAACACTGAAGCTTTCTTT.

The J gene is TRBJ2-3, the V gene TRBV5-1; TRBD2 matches at 9 bases. V gave up 0 bases and J gave up 3 bases; unmatched junction bases: 8. In germline, CDR1 is SGHRS, CDR2 YFSETQ. This CDR3 contains 17 residues. In DNA, the CDR3 is TGCGCCAGCAGCTTGGCCAGCGGCGGGAGGGAAACAGATACGCAGTATTTT. Translated, it gives CASSLASGGRETDTQYF.

The V call is TRBV18, the J call TRBJ1-1; the match to TRBD1 covers 7 bases. Germline V gene lookup returns CDR1 KGHSH and CDR2 LQKENI. CDR3 length: 14 amino acids. The ends lost 4 bases at V and 7 bases at J; junction bases unmatched: 9. CDR3 amino acids: CASSQGTDHLEAFF. DNA for the CDR3: TGTGCCAGCTCACAAGGGACAGACCACCTTGAAGCTTTCTTT.

The table lists this clone with a few counts. The chain uses TRBV30 and TRBJ2-7, with 7 nucleotides matching TRBD1. This CDR3 spans 12 amino acids. The V gene end was trimmed by 4 bases and the J gene end by 0 bases; junction bases not matched to a gene: 0. Germline CDR1 GTSNPN, CDR2 SVGIG (reference sequence). CDR3 sequence reads: CAWTGGSYEQYF. The CDR3 DNA reads as TGTGCCTGGACAGGGGGCTCCTACGAGCAGTACTTC.

This clone was observed a single time. The V gene is TRBV6-1, the J gene TRBJ1-1; 9 positions match TRBD1. The ends lost 3 bases at V and 4 bases at J; junction bases unmatched: 6. CDR1 and CDR2 from the germline V gene are MNHNS and SASEGT. CDR3 length: 15 amino acids. Here the CDR3 reads CASSEGPGQGTEAFF. The CDR3, as DNA: TGTGCCAGCAGTGAGGGGCCGGGACAGGGCACTGAAGCTTTCTTT.

This clone has more than one count but fewer than ten. This rearrangement joins TRBV5-4 to TRBJ2-1; 11 bases match TRBD2. In germline, CDR1 is SGHNT, CDR2 YYREEE (reference sequence). This CDR3 comprises 16 residues. V trimming: 4 bases; J trimming: 2 bases; junction bases outside the gene matches: 5. CDR3 nucleotides: TGTGCCAGCAGCCCCCAGACTAGCGGGACCTACAATGAGCAGTTCTTC. This encodes CASSPQTSGTYNEQFF.

This clone was seen a few times. This chain joins TRBV6-4 and TRBJ1-4; TRBD1 might be the D (5 bases). The V gene's germline CDR1 is MRHNA and CDR2 SNTAGT. The CDR3 has 14 amino acids. Trimming took 2 bases from V and 8 from J, leaving 12 bases between them. The CDR3 loop reads CASSDRGLNEKLFF. In DNA, the CDR3 is TGTGCCAGCAGTGACAGGGGCCTAAACGAAAAACTGTTTTTT.

This chain uses TRBV2 with TRBJ2-5, with TRBD2 matching 7 bases. The germline V gene has CDR1 SNHLY and CDR2 FYNNEI. The CDR3 sequence is 14 residues long. Germline trimming cut 7 bases from V and 2 bases from J; bases unmatched to any gene: 7. The CDR3, as DNA: TGTGCCAGCAACTTACAAGCGGGACAAGAGACCCAGTACTTC. Its translation is CASNLQAGQETQYF.

V gene TRBV4-3 combines with J gene TRBJ2-7; 8 bases line up with TRBD2. This CDR3 contains 16 residues. The V segment lost 4 bases and the J segment 3 bases; nucleotides outside the gene matches: 11. Germline CDR1 reads LGHNA; CDR2 reads YSLEER. The CDR3 loop is CASSPTISREGYEQYF. The CDR3 nucleotides read TGCGCCAGCAGCCCCACTATAAGCCGGGAGGGCTACGAGCAGTACTTC.